This T cell receptor beta chain emerged from a study of high-grade serous ovarian cancer treatment subgroups. Overall study findings and caveats: These tumor repertoires lack spatial information from bulk sequencing. Same-patient tumor repertoires overlapped at roughly 0.095 to 0.8; different patients barely overlapped. TCR relatedness rose with neoantigen level and trended with mutation load.

Tumor samples were obtained before definitive surgery or chemotherapy. Details on this clone: What it binds is not known.

The CDR3 has 15 amino acids. Germline V gene lookup returns CDR1 MNHNS and CDR2 SASEGT. V was shortened by 5 bases and J by 2 bases, with 16 bases between the two germline ends. Only in-frame clones appear in the TCRdb table, and some are missing; sequencing was by immunoSEQ multiplex PCR. The sample consists of around 30,000 clones, about 80% of them appearing once. V is TRBV6-1 and J is TRBJ2-7, with a tentative D call TRBD2 (5 bases). Sequenced: tumor tissue. The sequence derives from a human donor with high-grade serous ovarian cancer. The CDR3 region has the DNA TGTGCCAGCAGTTCTTATCGACTACACCCCTACGAGCAGTACTTC. This gives the protein CASSSYRLHPYEQYF.